This T cell receptor beta chain derives from a study of identical twins. Overall study findings and caveats: Models predicted too little out-of-frame TCR alpha sharing in monozygotic twins.

All donors were healthy Caucasians. TCRdb called the 5' RACE reads again in MiXCR, with one record for every CDR3 protein. The profile shows roughly 240,000 distinct CDR3 sequences, roughly 7% of them singletons. The trim removed 7 bases at V and 5 bases at J, leaving 8 bases unmatched. The CDR3 is 14 amino acids. Only a few counts were recorded for this clonotype. Its antigen remains unknown. The sample was also linked to a second study, of yellow fever vaccine responses in identical twins. In that study: Among the twins, the vaccine T cell response reportedly seemed partly convergent and partly personalized.

This clonotype originated in a young woman in good health. The genes are TRBV12-3 or TRBV12-4 and TRBJ2-3, with TRBD2 identical over 8 bases. Sequencing was performed on memory (CD45RO+) T cells sorted from blood. The CDR3 nucleotides are TGTGCCAGCATATTGTCCAGCGGGAGAGATACGCAGTATTTT. Translation: CASILSSGRDTQYF.